These T cell receptor beta chains were read from a single sample in a study of OX40 agonist ivuxolimab in advanced cancers. Only in-frame clones appear in the TCRdb table, and some are missing; sequencing was by immunoSEQ multiplex PCR. This table has some 50,000 clones, 75% to 90% appearing once. The sample was CD4+ or CD8+ T cells sorted from blood, taken in a trial of the OX40 agonist ivuxolimab. These TCRs come from an adult with an advanced solid tumor such as melanoma, head and neck, liver or kidney cancer. The CDR3 runs from the conserved cysteine through the conserved F or W. Each record gives: J gene, V gene, clone size, D gene, CDR3 protein, CDR3 DNA. The D gene is left open where the match is weak. Rows may omit the clone size; those that give it use once, few, many or a size class.

TRBJ2-7	TRBV10-3	.	.	CAAQGLASYEQYF	TGTGCCGCTCAGGGACTCGCCTCCTACGAGCAGTACTTC
TRBJ1-1	TRBV13	.	.	CASSPLGGRGNTEAFF	TGTGCCAGCAGCCCGCTCGGGGGGCGCGGAAACACTGAAGCTTTCTTT
TRBJ2-3	TRBV7-2	once	TRBD2	CASSLAASLAGPDTDTQYF	TGTGCCAGCAGCTTAGCTGCCTCGTTAGCGGGGCCAGACACAGATACGCAGTATTTT
TRBJ1-3	TRBV27	once	.	CASSPGSGNTIYF	TGTGCCAGCAGCCCAGGGTCCGGAAACACCATATATTTT
TRBJ1-4	TRBV12-5	.	.	CASGAQGSEKLFF	TGTGCTAGTGGTGCCCAGGGGTCGGAAAAACTGTTTTTT
TRBJ1-4	TRBV19	.	.	CASTTGRGKFEKLFF	TGTGCCAGTACCACGGGAAGGGGGAAGTTCGAAAAACTGTTTTTT
TRBJ2-1	TRBV7-9	.	.	CASSLLGATYNEQFF	TGTGCCAGCAGCTTACTGGGGGCAACCTACAATGAGCAGTTCTTC
TRBJ2-1	TRBV18	.	.	CASSPLLAGANEQFF	TGTGCCAGCTCACCACTCCTTGCGGGGGCTAATGAGCAGTTCTTC
TRBJ1-5	TRBV5-1	.	.	CASSTGLGNQPQHF	TGCGCCAGCAGCACGGGACTTGGCAATCAGCCCCAGCATTTT
TRBJ2-4	TRBV6-4	.	TRBD1	CASSDRGRLKNIQYF	TGTGCCAGCAGTGACAGGGGGCGCCTCAAAAACATTCAGTACTTC
TRBJ1-2	TRBV27	.	.	CASSLRSPIANYGYTF	TGTGCCAGCAGTTTACGGAGCCCGATAGCTAACTATGGCTACACCTTC
TRBJ2-5	TRBV5-1	.	TRBD1	CASSPTGEETQYF	TGCGCCAGCAGCCCGACAGGGGAAGAGACCCAGTACTTC
TRBJ1-2	TRBV19	.	TRBD1	CASNQQGAGGYTF	TGTGCCAGTAACCAACAGGGGGCGGGTGGCTACACCTTC
TRBJ2-2	TRBV19	.	TRBD2	CASSSSSGGANTGELFF	TGTGCCAGTAGTAGCAGTAGCGGGGGAGCGAACACCGGGGAGCTGTTTTTT
TRBJ1-1	TRBV19	.	.	CASSFAVWGLGAEAFF	TGTGCCAGTTCCTTCGCCGTTTGGGGGCTGGGCGCTGAAGCTTTCTTT
TRBJ2-1	TRBV28	once	TRBD2	CASRERGSSYNEQFF	TGTGCCAGCAGAGAGCGGGGCAGCTCCTACAATGAGCAGTTCTTC
TRBJ2-5	TRBV7-8	.	.	CASSLGWGEETQYF	TGTGCCAGCAGCTTAGGGTGGGGGGAGGAGACCCAGTACTTC
TRBJ2-5	TRBV5-5	.	.	CASSNQGTGETQYF	TGTGCCAGCAGCAATCAAGGGACTGGGGAGACCCAGTACTTC
TRBJ1-1	TRBV7-6	.	.	CASSLAQGTEAFF	TGTGCCAGCAGCTTAGCCCAGGGGACTGAAGCTTTCTTT
TRBJ2-4	TRBV12-5	.	TRBD1	CASGLDRGGWEAKNIQYF	TGTGCTAGTGGTTTGGACAGGGGCGGGTGGGAAGCCAAAAACATTCAGTACTTC
TRBJ2-1	TRBV4-1	.	TRBD2	CASSRSGPSYNEQFF	TGCGCCAGCAGCCGTAGCGGGCCCTCCTACAATGAGCAGTTCTTC
TRBJ2-7	TRBV11-2	.	TRBD2	CASSPLAGAGGQYF	TGTGCCAGCAGCCCACTAGCGGGGGCCGGCGGGCAGTACTTC
TRBJ1-2	TRBV5-6	.	.	CASNERGVYGYTF	TGTGCCAGCAACGAGAGGGGCGTCTATGGCTACACCTTC
TRBJ1-6	TRBV5-4	once	.	CASSRTRNNSPLHF	TGTGCCAGCAGCCGGACACGGAATAATTCACCCCTCCACTTT
TRBJ2-5	TRBV4-1	.	.	CASSQGFAGAGETQYF	TGCGCCAGCAGCCAAGGATTTGCGGGGGCGGGGGAGACCCAGTACTTC
TRBJ1-1	TRBV9	.	.	CASSVGVDTEAFF	TGTGCCAGCAGCGTAGGGGTGGACACTGAAGCTTTCTTT
TRBJ2-4	TRBV6-5	.	.	CASSFYGTNIQYF	TGTGCCAGCAGTTTCTACGGGACCAACATTCAGTACTTC
TRBJ2-3	TRBV10-3	.	TRBD2	CAISESIGGVGADTQYF	TGTGCCATCAGTGAGTCGATCGGGGGGGTCGGGGCAGATACGCAGTATTTT
TRBJ2-3	TRBV9	.	.	CASSVARTNLDTQYF	TGTGCCAGCAGCGTAGCTAGGACCAATCTCGATACGCAGTATTTT
TRBJ1-2	TRBV29-1	.	.	CSVAGDMTNYGYTF	TGCAGCGTTGCCGGGGACATGACTAACTATGGCTACACCTTC
TRBJ2-7	TRBV2	.	.	CASSEGGVYEQYF	TGTGCCAGCAGTGAAGGGGGCGTCTACGAGCAGTACTTC
TRBJ2-3	TRBV6-5	.	.	CASSEEGLRTQYF	TGTGCCAGCAGTGAAGAGGGACTCAGGACGCAGTATTTT
TRBJ2-7	TRBV6-1	.	.	CASSTYEQYF	TGTGCCAGCAGTACCTACGAGCAGTACTTC
TRBJ2-5	TRBV14	.	TRBD1	CASSLPTGYQETQYF	TGTGCCAGCAGCCTCCCGACAGGGTACCAAGAGACCCAGTACTTC
TRBJ1-3	TRBV29-1	.	.	CSVERQLSGNTIYF	TGCAGCGTTGAGAGGCAGCTCTCTGGAAACACCATATATTTT
TRBJ1-3	TRBV18	once	.	CASSLTGHSSGNTIYF	TGTGCCAGCTCACTCACCGGCCACAGCTCTGGAAACACCATATATTTT
TRBJ1-1	TRBV2	.	.	CASSEQGITEAFF	TGTGCCAGCAGTGAGCAGGGGATCACTGAAGCTTTCTTT
TRBJ2-7	TRBV6-1	.	.	CASSEVSLPRAYEQYF	TGTGCCAGCAGTGAAGTGTCGCTCCCGAGGGCCTACGAGCAGTACTTC
TRBJ2-1	TRBV5-1	.	TRBD1	CASSPGQGGHNEQFF	TGCGCCAGCAGCCCAGGACAGGGAGGACACAATGAGCAGTTCTTC
TRBJ1-1	TRBV5-1	few	.	CASSPGQLMNTEAFF	TGCGCCAGCAGCCCCGGACAGCTTATGAACACTGAAGCTTTCTTT
TRBJ2-1	TRBV9	.	TRBD2	CASSVRPSGGSSYNEQFF	TGTGCCAGCAGCGTCCGCCCTAGCGGGGGGTCCTCCTACAATGAGCAGTTCTTC
TRBJ1-2	TRBV6-5	few	.	CASSSWLRGSGYTF	TGTGCCAGCAGTTCCTGGTTGCGAGGCTCTGGCTACACCTTC
TRBJ2-2	TRBV2	once	.	CASNVLSTNTGELFF	TGTGCCAGCAATGTTTTGTCCACGAACACCGGGGAGCTGTTTTTT
TRBJ1-3	TRBV9	.	TRBD1	CASSPGQGREAGNTIYF	TGTGCCAGCAGCCCCGGACAGGGGAGGGAAGCTGGAAACACCATATATTTT
TRBJ1-3	TRBV6-1	.	TRBD1	CASSELGRGSGNTIYF	TGTGCCAGCAGTGAATTAGGCAGGGGGTCTGGAAACACCATATATTTT
TRBJ2-1	TRBV7-6	.	TRBD2	CASSLFPSGGAGGNEQFF	TGTGCCAGCAGCTTATTTCCTAGCGGGGGGGCGGGTGGCAATGAGCAGTTCTTC
TRBJ1-6	TRBV5-6	few	TRBD1	CASNPLTGNSPLHF	TGTGCCAGCAACCCATTGACAGGGAATTCACCCCTCCACTTT
TRBJ1-1	TRBV6-1	.	TRBD1	CASSAWDRAAPF	TGTGCCAGCAGTGCCTGGGACAGGGCAGCTCCATTT
TRBJ1-1	TRBV28	.	.	CASSRSTGVGTEAFF	TGTGCCAGCAGCCGGTCAACAGGCGTTGGCACTGAAGCTTTCTTT
TRBJ2-2	TRBV7-6	.	TRBD1	CASSVTADRVDTGELFF	TGTGCCAGCAGCGTGACCGCAGACAGGGTGGACACCGGGGAGCTGTTTTTT
TRBJ2-7	TRBV7-2	.	.	CASSGTGYEQYF	TGTGCCAGCAGCGGTACAGGTTACGAGCAGTACTTC
TRBJ2-5	TRBV6-1	.	.	CASTGTLGGETQYF	TGTGCCAGCACGGGGACGTTGGGTGGGGAGACCCAGTACTTC
TRBJ2-7	TRBV6-5	.	TRBD1	CASSFRPGTGFPTYF	TGTGCCAGCAGTTTCCGACCCGGGACAGGGTTCCCTACGTACTTC
TRBJ1-2	TRBV29-1	.	.	CSVATGFNYGYTF	TGCAGCGTCGCAACAGGGTTTAACTATGGCTACACCTTC
TRBJ2-5	TRBV7-6	.	.	CASSPGGEETQYF	TGTGCCAGCAGCCCCGGCGGGGAAGAGACCCAGTACTTC
TRBJ1-2	TRBV15	once	TRBD1	CATSTSTQGARGYTF	TGTGCCACCAGCACGAGTACTCAGGGGGCGCGCGGCTACACCTTC
TRBJ1-2	TRBV5-1	.	.	CASSLAGTDGYTF	TGCGCCAGCAGCTTGGCCGGGACCGATGGCTACACCTTC
TRBJ1-5	TRBV25-1	.	.	CASSESGQSNQPQHF	TGTGCCAGCAGTGAATCCGGACAATCGAATCAGCCCCAGCATTTT
TRBJ2-5	TRBV5-1	.	.	CASSFGTGQETQYF	TGCGCCAGCAGCTTCGGTACAGGGCAAGAGACCCAGTACTTC